The 20 T cell receptor beta chains presented below share a single source sample, sequenced in a study of shared clonotypes between healthy human individuals. Only in-frame clones appear in the TCRdb table, and some are missing; sequencing was by immunoSEQ multiplex PCR. Of 1 million to 1.2 million clones in the sample, about 72% were seen once. The sequenced sample consisted of memory CD4+ T cells from PBMCs. Sample subset: CD45RA-negative fraction. All receptors come from a young man in good health. Some clones in this sample may be carry-over from other donors' samples.

This chain joins TRBV15 and TRBJ1-5; D call uncertain. CDR1 is LNHNV and CDR2 is YYDKDF in the germline V gene (reference sequence). The V gene lost 5 bases and the J gene lost 6 bases, with 26 bases spanning the gap. The CDR3 runs 18 residues. CDR3 in DNA: TGTGCCACCAGCGAGGAAAAGCAGACTCTGCTGCCAAGTCAGCCCCAGCATTTT. Encoded protein: CATSEEKQTLLPSQPQHF.

This clone was seen just once. This chain joins TRBV28 and TRBJ2-7, with 7 nucleotides matching TRBD1. The J segment lost 2 bases and the V segment lost 6 bases, leaving 10 bases of the junction unmatched. Germline V lookup: CDR1 MDHEN, CDR2 SYDVKM. The CDR3 length is 15 residues. Here the CDR3 reads CASSPSGTATYEQYF. The DNA of the CDR3 is TGTGCCAGCAGCCCGTCCGGGACAGCGACCTACGAGCAGTACTTC. Full variable domain (outside the CDR3, taken from reference TRBV28 and TRBJ2-7): DVKVTQSSRYLVKRTGEKVFLECVQDMDHENMFWYRQDPGLGLRLIYFSYDVKMKEKGDIPEGYSVSREKKERFSLILESASTNQTSMYLCASSPSGTATYEQYFGPGTRLTVT.

The rearrangement links TRBV5-1 to TRBJ2-3; the D call may be TRBD1 or TRBD2 (7 bases each). Looked up from germline, CDR1 is SGHRS and CDR2 is YFSETQ. Trimming removed 4 bases at V and 2 bases at J, with 23 bases between. The CDR3 runs to 18 residues. Here the CDR3 reads CASSPFHQGGGFTDTQYF. The DNA for the CDR3 is TGCGCCAGCAGCCCCTTCCACCAGGGAGGGGGCTTCACAGATACGCAGTATTTT. Drawing the rest from reference TRBV5-1 and TRBJ2-3, the complete variable domain is KAGVTQTPRYLIKTRGQQVTLSCSPISGHRSVSWYQQTPGQGLQFLFEYFSETQRNKGNFPGRFSGRQFSNSRSEMNVSTLELGDSALYLCASSPFHQGGGFTDTQYFGPGTRLTVL.

This clone was recorded at least ten times. Germline and junction disagree at one end, which may indicate a read error. V is TRBV29-1 and J is TRBJ2-2; 11 positions match TRBD1. The CDR3 contains 15 residues. Germline CDR1 is SQVTM and CDR2 is ANQGSEA. The CDR3 protein is CSVRGDRGNAGELFF. CDR3 in DNA: TGCAGCGTCCGAGGGGACAGGGGGAACGCCGGGGAGCTGTTTTTT.

This rearrangement joins TRBV28 to TRBJ2-7, with a possible D match to TRBD2 (6 bases). The CDR3 runs 14 residues. V gave up 7 bases and J gave up 2 bases, with 15 bases separating them. Germline lookup yields CDR1 MDHEN and CDR2 SYDVKM. The CDR3 DNA follows: TGTGCCAGCACCACCGGGAGTCCAACCTACGAGCAGTACTTC. This codes for CASTTGSPTYEQYF.

V usage is TRBV30 and J usage is TRBJ1-6, with no clear D. The CDR3 extends over 13 amino acids. Trimming cost V 1 base and J 10 bases, with 11 bases left between them. Germline CDR1 and CDR2: GTSNPN and SVGIG (reference sequence). This CDR3 is CAWSAAGRSPLHF. DNA of the CDR3: TGTGCCTGGAGTGCCGCTGGGAGATCACCCCTCCACTTT.

The gene calls are TRBV28 and TRBJ2-2; the D gene is possibly TRBD2 (6 bases). Germline values: CDR1 MDHEN, CDR2 SYDVKM. The CDR3 length is 14 residues. The germline V and J ends were trimmed by 10 bases and 4 bases, with 16 bases remaining between them. The CDR3 region is CATRLGGGTGELFF. DNA for the CDR3: TGTGCCACCCGACTCGGGGGAGGCACCGGGGAGCTGTTTTTT.

The chain couples TRBV28 to TRBJ2-1; no clear D. CDR1 is MDHEN, CDR2 SYDVKM, per germline. This CDR3 contains 13 residues. V lost 4 bases and J 2 bases, leaving 6 bases between the germline ends. The CDR3 coding sequence is TGTGCCAGCAGTTCTGGGACCTACAATGAGCAGTTCTTC. Amino acid sequence: CASSSGTYNEQFF.

The chain joins TRBV5-1 to TRBJ1-1; the D gene is possibly TRBD1 (5 bases). Trimming pared 4 bases from V and 4 bases from J, leaving 14 bases between. CDR3 length: 14 amino acids. Looked up from germline, CDR1 is SGHRS and CDR2 is YFSETQ. CDR3 DNA: TGCGCCAGCAGCCCCCTCACGCAGGGCACTGAAGCTTTCTTT. Translated: CASSPLTQGTEAFF. The full variable domain, rest sourced from reference TRBV5-1 and TRBJ1-1, is KAGVTQTPRYLIKTRGQQVTLSCSPISGHRSVSWYQQTPGQGLQFLFEYFSETQRNKGNFPGRFSGRQFSNSRSEMNVSTLELGDSALYLCASSPLTQGTEAFFGQGTRLTVV.

The CDR3 nucleotides are TGTGCCAGCAGTGAGACACGAAAGAATTCACCCCTCCACTTT. This translates into CASSETRKNSPLHF. V is TRBV2 and J is TRBJ1-6; no clear D. V was shortened by 3 bases and J by 7 bases, with 10 bases between the two germline ends. Germline V gene sequence: CDR1 SNHLY, CDR2 FYNNEI. The CDR3 covers 14 residues.

The chain has TRBV19 and TRBJ1-5; TRBD1 matches at 7 bases. This CDR3 comprises 16 residues. Germline assignment: CDR1 LNHDA and CDR2 SQIVND (reference sequence). Unmatched junction bases numbered 6, after V lost 3 bases and J lost 1 base. As DNA, the CDR3 is TGTGCCAGTAGTATGAGGGGGCAGGGGAGCAATCAGCCCCAGCATTTT. This codes for CASSMRGQGSNQPQHF.

The rearrangement uses TRBV18 and TRBJ1-4, with no clear D. V was shortened by 6 bases and J by 7 bases, with 15 bases between the two germline ends. Germline assignment: CDR1 KGHSH and CDR2 LQKENI. CDR3 length equals 14 residues. CDR3 in amino acids: CASSTARGAEKLFF. The DNA for the CDR3 is TGTGCCAGCTCCACCGCCCGGGGTGCTGAAAAACTGTTTTTT.

This clone was counted once. The identical CDR3 is also encoded by other nucleotide sequences in the sample. In DNA, the CDR3 is TGTGCCAGCAGCCCCCAATGGACCGGGGAGCTGTTTTTT. This translates into CASSPQWTGELFF. V gene TRBV7-2 combines with J gene TRBJ2-2; no reliable D call. The V gene's germline CDR1 is SGHTA and CDR2 FQGNSA. V was trimmed by 5 bases and J by 5 bases, leaving 9 bases between them. The CDR3 covers 13 residues.

A note on this clone: At the DNA level, this CDR3 is encoded by other sequences in the same sample as well. The chain links TRBV2 to TRBJ1-1; no clear D. The germline CDR1 and CDR2 sequences are SNHLY and FYNNEI. The CDR3 is 11 residues long. Trimming left V 4 bases short and J 5 bases short, with 5 bases between. Here the CDR3 DNA reads TGTGCCAGCAGTGTAGGAACTGAAGCTTTCTTT. Translated, it gives CASSVGTEAFF.

The chain uses TRBV5-1 and TRBJ2-5; D is perhaps TRBD1 (6 bases). Germline V gives CDR1 SGHRS, CDR2 YFSETQ. The V and J ends lost 3 bases and 4 bases respectively, with 19 bases between them. The length of the CDR3 is 16 residues. The chain's CDR3 is CASSSTIRRDTETQYF. The CDR3 bases are TGCGCCAGCAGCTCCACTATTCGCAGGGACACAGAGACCCAGTACTTC.

Only one count was recorded for this clone. The chain is built from TRBV5-4 and TRBJ1-1; D unresolved. Germline loops: CDR1 SGHNT, CDR2 YYREEE (reference sequence). Trimming pared 3 bases from V and 1 base from J, leaving 13 bases between. The CDR3 length is 15 residues. The CDR3 nucleotides are TGTGCCAGCAGCTGGTGGGATAGGCCGAACACTGAAGCTTTCTTT. This sequence encodes CASSWWDRPNTEAFF.

The rearrangement joins TRBV11-2 to TRBJ1-3; D perhaps matches TRBD1 (5 bases). V lost 5 bases, J lost 7 bases, and 15 bases lay in between. The CDR3 has 14 amino acids. Germline CDR1 is SGHAT and CDR2 is FQNNGV. CDR3 region: CASSPEVGTNTIYF. The CDR3 bases are TGTGCCAGCAGCCCCGAGGTGGGGACGAACACCATATATTTT.

The chain links TRBV7-2 to TRBJ2-2, with D perhaps being TRBD1 or TRBD2 (5 bases each). This CDR3 has 14 residues. Deletions cut 5 bases from V and 7 bases from J, with 14 bases between. In germline, CDR1 is SGHTA, CDR2 FQGNSA. The CDR3 DNA follows: TGTGCCAGCAGCCGGGTCGGGGCTTACGGGGAGCTGTTTTTT. Its protein is CASSRVGAYGELFF. Full variable domain (outside the CDR3, taken from reference TRBV7-2 and TRBJ2-2): GAGVSQSPSNKVTEKGKDVELRCDPISGHTALYWYRQSLGQGLEFLIYFQGNSAPDKSGLPSDRFSAERTGGSVSTLTIQRTQQEDSAVYLCASSRVGAYGELFFGEGSRLTVL.

This clone occurred a few times. J is TRBJ2-7 and V is TRBV4-1; TRBD2 aligns across 10 bases. Germline CDR1 and CDR2: MGHRA and YSYEKL. The ends lost 2 bases at V and 3 bases at J; junction bases unmatched: 19. There are 20 residues in the CDR3. The CDR3 region has the DNA TGCGCCAGCAGCCAACGTATACCTAGCGGGAGTAACTGGCCATTCTACGAGCAGTACTTC. Its protein is CASSQRIPSGSNWPFYEQYF.

This rearrangement joins TRBV18 to TRBJ2-7, with TRBD1 identical over 7 bases. Germline CDR1 and CDR2: KGHSH and LQKENI. V was pared by 4 bases and J by 6 bases, with 12 bases of the junction left unmatched. The CDR3 is made up of 15 amino acids. Here the CDR3 reads CASSLQGQLGSEQYF. CDR3 nucleotide sequence: TGTGCCAGCTCACTACAGGGACAGCTGGGCTCCGAGCAGTACTTC.